This TCR beta chain comes out of a study of shared clonotypes between healthy human individuals (dated by TCRdb to about 2020). For the study in its entirety: Three men and a couple of women, aged 18 to 49 years, made up the cohort. To increase sequencing depth and limit assay-specific biases, different laboratories used diverse techniques to prepare libraries and sequence TCR repertoires. Blood TCR repertoires of five healthy adults were deeply sequenced to estimate repertoire size and the extent of clonotype sharing between individuals. Per donor, three plates each were used for CD4 naive and CD4 memory, two for CD8 naive, and one for CD8 memory. Between about 0.9 and 10 billion PBMCs per donor were obtained by leukapheresis. The study at large found these results: Because the study included a small number of donors, the genetic and exposure-history diversity represented was limited. Across several donors, 4.5% to 6.5% of naive CD4, roughly 3.5% of naive CD8, 2% to 2.5% of memory CD4, and about 0.4% of memory CD8 clonotypes were shared. Only blood was sampled, and tissue TCR repertoires likely differ from those in blood. Naive subsets generally had larger estimated clonotype richness than memory subsets. Pairwise subsampling indicated that sequencing depth was expected to affect the degree of clonotype sharing among donors. Clonotypes shared by all four sorted-subset donors showed higher generation probabilities than non-shared clonotypes. Rarefaction of sorted-subset datasets indicated incomplete sequencing despite the large sequencing depth.

Using the deep immunoSEQ assay, TCR CDR3 regions were amplified from genomic DNA by multiplex PCR. Extracted genomic DNA from each cell subset was spread evenly across all wells of several immunoSEQ 96-well plates, with each plate serving as a replicate. For sorted subsets, 200 to 250 ng of genomic DNA, equivalent to 30,000 or so T cell genomes, went into each replicate PCR. The purified libraries were quantified using a Qubit 3.0 fluorometer, sized with a Bioanalyzer 2100, and then quantified again using the KAPA Library Quantification kit. Every immunoSEQ 96-well plate was sequenced on a dedicated single-read 150-cycle Illumina NextSeq 550 flow cell. In the paper's pipeline: Because the immunoSEQ output held only junctional sequences and lacked quality scores, the filtering could not match the filtering applied to full-length reads. To assign V/J genes and CDR3, sequences were annotated against IMGT germline references using PyIR, a Python wrapper for IgBLAST v1.9. Any read was removed if the V/J assignment was weak (E-value above 1e-6), the CDR3 was missing, or the read contained stop codons, out-of-frame junctions, or ambiguous translated residues. V3J clonotypes were defined as sequences sharing an identical inferred V gene, J gene, and CDR3 amino acid sequence. To compute the percentage overlap between repertoires, the number of shared unique clonotypes was divided by the size of the smaller repertoire. Richness of each repertoire was evaluated using RTK rarefaction, the Chao1 estimator, and Recon v2.1 estimates of unobserved clonotypes. For all TCRbeta clonotypes obtained by the gDNA method from four donors, generation probabilities were computed with OLGA. The clones in this table, taken by TCRdb from immuneACCESS, are in-frame only. Not every clone is retained; where verified, under half of the shortfall comes from an unresolved V gene, and the cause of the rest is unknown. V and J calls plus clone size are reproduced from that table; the DNA served to infer D and trimming. This sample has some 2,000,000 clones in its table, and about 95% of those were observed once. The top ten constitute roughly 1% of the sample.

The CDR3 covers 12 residues, taking in both the cysteine and the phenylalanine. Just the 36-base CDR3 DNA is kept, in frame starting at base 1. The trim is 3 bases for V and 3 bases for J, with a gap of 6 bases between the germline ends. CDR1 KGHSH and CDR2 LQKENI were looked up in the germline V gene. CD8 naive samples consisted of CD45RO-negative cells that were positively selected for CCR7, yielding a CD45RA+CCR7+ population without TemRA cells. Healthy HIV-negative adults with no recently reported acute infections or vaccinations were included as donors. Every donor was a Caucasian adult residing in Nashville, Tennessee, USA. Blood was obtained by leukapheresis, after which PBMCs were separated by Ficoll-Histopaque density gradient centrifugation and cryopreserved in liquid nitrogen vapor phase. Analytical flow cytometry was used to check the purity and quantity of each magnetically sorted T cell population. Genomic DNA was isolated from every sorted fraction and measured by UV absorbance on a Nanodrop 2000c.

Comments on this clone: Its antigen is still unknown. Base qualities are not recorded, but no much larger clone differs from it by a single base. Other DNA sequences in the sample encode the same CDR3.

This TCR was sampled from a man aged 18 to 29 in good health. Sequencing was carried out using naive CD8+ T cells sorted from blood. The intended sense of this specimen's cell subset or site label: CD45RA+CCR7+. The sequence links TRBV18 to TRBJ2-7; the D gene remains uncertain. This receptor has the CDR3 CASSPGFYEQYF. The sequence in DNA is TGTGCCAGCTCACCGGGGTTCTACGAGCAGTACTTC.